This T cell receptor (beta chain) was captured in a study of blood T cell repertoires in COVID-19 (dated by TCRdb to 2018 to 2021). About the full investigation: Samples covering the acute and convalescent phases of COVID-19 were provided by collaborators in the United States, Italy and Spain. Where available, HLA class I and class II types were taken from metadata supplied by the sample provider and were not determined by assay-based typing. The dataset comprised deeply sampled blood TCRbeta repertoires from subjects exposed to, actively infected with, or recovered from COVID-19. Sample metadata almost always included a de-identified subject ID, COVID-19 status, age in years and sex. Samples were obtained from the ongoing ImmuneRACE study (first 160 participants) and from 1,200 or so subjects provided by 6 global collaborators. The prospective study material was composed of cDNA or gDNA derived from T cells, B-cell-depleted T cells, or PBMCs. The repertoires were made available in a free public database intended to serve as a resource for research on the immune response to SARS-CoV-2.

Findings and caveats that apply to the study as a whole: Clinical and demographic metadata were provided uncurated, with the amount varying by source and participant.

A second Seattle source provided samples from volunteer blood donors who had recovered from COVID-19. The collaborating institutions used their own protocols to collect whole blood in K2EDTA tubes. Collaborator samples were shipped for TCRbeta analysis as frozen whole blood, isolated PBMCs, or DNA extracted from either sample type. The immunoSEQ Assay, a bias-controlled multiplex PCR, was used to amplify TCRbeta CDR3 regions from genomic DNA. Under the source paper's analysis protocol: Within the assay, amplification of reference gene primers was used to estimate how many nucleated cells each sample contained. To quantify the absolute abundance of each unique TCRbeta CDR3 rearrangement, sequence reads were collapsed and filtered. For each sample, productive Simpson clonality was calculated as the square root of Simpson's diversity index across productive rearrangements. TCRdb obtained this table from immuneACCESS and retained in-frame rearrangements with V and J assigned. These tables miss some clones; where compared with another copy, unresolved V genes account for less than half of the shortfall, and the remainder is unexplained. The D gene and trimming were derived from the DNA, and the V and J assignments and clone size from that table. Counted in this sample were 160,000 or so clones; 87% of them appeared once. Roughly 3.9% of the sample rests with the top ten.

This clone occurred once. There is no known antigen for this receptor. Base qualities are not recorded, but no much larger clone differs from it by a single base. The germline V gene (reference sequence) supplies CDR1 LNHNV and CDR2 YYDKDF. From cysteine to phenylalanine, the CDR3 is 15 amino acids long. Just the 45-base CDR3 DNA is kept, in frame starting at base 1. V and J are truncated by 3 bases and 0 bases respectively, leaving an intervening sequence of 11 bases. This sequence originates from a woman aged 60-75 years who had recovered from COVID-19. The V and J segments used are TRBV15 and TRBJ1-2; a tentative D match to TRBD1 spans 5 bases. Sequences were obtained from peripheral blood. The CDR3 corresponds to CATSSLTAANYGYTF. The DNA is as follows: TGTGCCACCAGCAGCTTGACAGCAGCTAACTATGGCTACACCTTC.